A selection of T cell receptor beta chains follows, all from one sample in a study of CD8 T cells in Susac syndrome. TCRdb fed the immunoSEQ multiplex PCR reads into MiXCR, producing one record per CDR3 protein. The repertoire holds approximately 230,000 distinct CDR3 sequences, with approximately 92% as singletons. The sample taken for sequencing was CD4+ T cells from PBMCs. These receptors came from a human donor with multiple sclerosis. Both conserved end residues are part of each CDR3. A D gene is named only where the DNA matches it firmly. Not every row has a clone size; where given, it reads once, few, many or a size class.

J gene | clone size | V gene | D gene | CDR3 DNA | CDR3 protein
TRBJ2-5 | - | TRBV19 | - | TGTGCCAGTAGTACAACCCAAGTAGCGACCCAGTACTTC | CASSTTQVATQYF
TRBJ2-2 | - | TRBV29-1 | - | TGCAGCGTTCAAGGGTCTCCCGCGGACACCGGGGAGCTGTTTTTT | CSVQGSPADTGELFF
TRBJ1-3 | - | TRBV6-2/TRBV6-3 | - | TGTGCCAGCAGGATGGACGGCCCCTCTGGAAACACCATATATTTT | CASRMDGPSGNTIYF
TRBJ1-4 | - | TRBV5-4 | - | TGTGCCAGCAGCCTCCAGGGTATCAGCAATGAAAAACTGTTTTTT | CASSLQGISNEKLFF
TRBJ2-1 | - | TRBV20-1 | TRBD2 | TGCAGTGCCGGGAGGTCCGGCGGTGAGCAGTTCTTC | CSAGRSGGEQFF
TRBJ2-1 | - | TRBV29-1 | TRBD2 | TGCAGCGTCGTAGGCGGGAGGGGGGGGTACAATGAGCAGTTCTTC | CSVVGGRGGYNEQFF
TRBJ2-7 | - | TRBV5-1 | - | TGCGCCAGCAGCTTGGGGCAGGCGACCTACGAGCAGTACTTC | CASSLGQATYEQYF
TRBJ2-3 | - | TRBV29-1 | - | TGCAGCGTTGAAGGCCTAAGCACAGATACGCAGTATTTT | CSVEGLSTDTQYF
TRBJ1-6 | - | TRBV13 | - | TGTGCCAGCAGCCCCGACACTAGGAATTCACCCCTCCACTTT | CASSPDTRNSPLHF
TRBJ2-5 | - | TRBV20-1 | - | TGCAGTGCTCCCCGTGTGGGGCAAGAGACCCAGTACTTC | CSAPRVGQETQYF
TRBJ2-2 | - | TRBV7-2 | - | TGTGCCGTCGGAGGTTGGGACACCGGGGAGCTGTTTTTT | CAVGGWDTGELFF
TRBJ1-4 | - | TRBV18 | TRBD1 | TGTGCCAGCTCCCAGGGGGCAACGGATGAAAAACTGTTTTTT | CASSQGATDEKLFF
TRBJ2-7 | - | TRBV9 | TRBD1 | TGTGCCAGCAGCGTCGGAGGGGACAGGGGCGACGAGCAGTACTTC | CASSVGGDRGDEQYF
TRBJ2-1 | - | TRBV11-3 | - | TGTGCCAGCAGCCCCTTTATGCGGGGCTCCTACAATGAGCAGTTCTTC | CASSPFMRGSYNEQFF
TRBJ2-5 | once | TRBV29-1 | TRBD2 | TGCAGCGTTGAAGATCTAGAAGCGGGAGGCAGGATAGAGACCCAGTACTTC | CSVEDLEAGGRIETQYF
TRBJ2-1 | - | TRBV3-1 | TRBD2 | TGTGCCAGCAGCCTCGGGGGGGCGGGAGGAAGGGAGCAGTTCTTC | CASSLGGAGGREQFF
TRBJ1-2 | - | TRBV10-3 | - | TGTGCCATCAGGCCCTCGGGGCTCGGTGGGGGCTACACCTTC | CAIRPSGLGGGYTF
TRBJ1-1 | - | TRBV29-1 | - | TGCAGCGTCGGTAGGGGCGCAGGCACTGAAGCTTTCTTT | CSVGRGAGTEAFF
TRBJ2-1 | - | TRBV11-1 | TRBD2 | TGTGCCAGCAGCTTAACGCTAGCGGGAGACAATGAGCAGTTCTTC | CASSLTLAGDNEQFF
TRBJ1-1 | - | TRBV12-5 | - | TGTGCTAGTGTCCAGCGGGTGAACACTGAAGCTTTCTTT | CASVQRVNTEAFF
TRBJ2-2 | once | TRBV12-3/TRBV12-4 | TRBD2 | TGTGCCAGCAGTTTTTGCGGGGGGGCCTTTTGCGGGGAGCTGTTTTTT | CASSFCGGAFCGELFF
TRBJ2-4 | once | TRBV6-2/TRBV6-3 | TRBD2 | TGTGCCAGCACCTCGGGTTCTAGCGGAGAGGCCAAAAACATTCAGTACTTC | CASTSGSSGEAKNIQYF
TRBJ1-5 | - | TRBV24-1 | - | TGTGCCACCAGTCAGACAGGCGATAGCAATCAGCCCCAGCATTTT | CATSQTGDSNQPQHF
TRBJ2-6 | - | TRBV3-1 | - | TGTGCCAGCAGCCAAATCCGGGACACGCTCTCTGGGGCCAACGTCCTGACTTTC | CASSQIRDTLSGANVLTF
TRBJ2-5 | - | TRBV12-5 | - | TGTGCTAGTGGTTCCATTAAAGGACAGGGAGGGGAGACCCAGTACTTC | CASGSIKGQGGETQYF
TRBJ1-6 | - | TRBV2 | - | TGTGCCAGCAGTGAACCCAGGGATAATTCACCCCTCCACTTT | CASSEPRDNSPLHF
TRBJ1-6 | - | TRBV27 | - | TGTGCCAGCGGGGGGAGCTCCTATAATTCACCCCTCCACTTT | CASGGSSYNSPLHF
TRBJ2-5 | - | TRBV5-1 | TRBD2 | TGCGCCAGCAGCTCGGCAGGAGTAGCGGGGACCAATTACTTC | CASSSAGVAGTNYF
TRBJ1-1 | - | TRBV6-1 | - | TGTGCCAGTACAAGGAACACTGAAGCTTTCTTT | CASTRNTEAFF
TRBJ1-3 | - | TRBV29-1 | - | TGCAGCGTTGAATTAGGGGGAGCGGACACCATATATTTT | CSVELGGADTIYF
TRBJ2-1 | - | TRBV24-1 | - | TGTGCCACCGCGGGTAGCTCCTACAATGAGCAGTTCTTC | CATAGSSYNEQFF
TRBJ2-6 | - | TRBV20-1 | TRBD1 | TGCAGTGCTAAACCGGGACAGGGGAAAACTGGGGCCAACGTCCTGACTTTC | CSAKPGQGKTGANVLTF
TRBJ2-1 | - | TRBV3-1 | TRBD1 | TGTGCCAGCAGCTCCGAGACAGGGGTTTTCTATGAGCAGTTCTTC | CASSSETGVFYEQFF
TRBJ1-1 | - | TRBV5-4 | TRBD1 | TGTGCCAGCAGCAGGGCAGGGGGGGACACTGAAGCTTTCTTT | CASSRAGGDTEAFF
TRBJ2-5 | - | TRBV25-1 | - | TGTGCCAGCAGTGAACCCCGGGGGCAAGAGACCCAGTACTTC | CASSEPRGQETQYF
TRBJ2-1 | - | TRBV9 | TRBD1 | TGTGCCAGCAGCGTTCGGGACAGCTACAATGAGCAGTTCTTC | CASSVRDSYNEQFF
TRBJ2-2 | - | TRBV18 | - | TGTGCCAGCTCACCAAAGGCAGCGGGCACCGGGGAGCTGTTTTTT | CASSPKAAGTGELFF
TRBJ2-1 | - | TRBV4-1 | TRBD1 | TGCGCCAGCAGCCAAGGAAGGGGGCGGAACAATGAGCAGTTCTTC | CASSQGRGRNNEQFF
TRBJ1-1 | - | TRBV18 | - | TGTGCCAGCTCACGTTCCTACCGGGACAAGATGAACACTGAAGCTTTCTTT | CASSRSYRDKMNTEAFF
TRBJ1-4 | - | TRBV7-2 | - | TGTGCCAGCAGCCCAGCAGGCCAGTCTAATGAAAAACTGTTTTTT | CASSPAGQSNEKLFF
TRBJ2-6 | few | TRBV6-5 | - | TGTGCCAGCAGTTATGGACAGAGCGCTTTCTCTGGGGCCAACGTCCTGACTTTC | CASSYGQSAFSGANVLTF
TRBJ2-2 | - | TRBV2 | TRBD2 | TGTGCCACCACTAGCGGAGTGGCCGGGGAGCTGTTTTTT | CATTSGVAGELFF
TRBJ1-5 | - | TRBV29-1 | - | TGCAGCGGCGGTTCGGACAATCAGCCCCAGCATTTT | CSGGSDNQPQHF
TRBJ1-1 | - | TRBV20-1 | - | TGCAGTGCTAGAGATCTTTTAGGGGCGTCCACTGAAGCTTTCTTT | CSARDLLGASTEAFF